This is a list of T cell receptor beta chains from one sample in a study of blood T cells in healthy people across ages. TCRdb processed the 5' RACE reads anew with MiXCR; each CDR3 protein has one entry. This sample has some 800,000 distinct CDR3 sequences; approximately 25% occur once, and the top ten carry 3% to 4.5%. These records were also assigned to another study, of T cells of mothers and their children.

Sequencing was done on a sample of blood. All receptors derive from a boy aged 10-17 years in good health. CDR3s include the opening cysteine and the closing phenylalanine or tryptophan. The D gene is left open where the match is weak. A row's size may be missing; if present it is once, few, many or a size class.

d_call,j_call,clone_size,v_call,cdr3_nt,cdr3_aa
NA,TRBJ1-1,few,TRBV20-1,TGCAGTGCTAGGACCGGGATGAGCACTGAAGCTTTCTTT,CSARTGMSTEAFF
TRBD1,TRBJ2-6,NA,TRBV2,TGTGCCAGCACCGGGACAGGGGGATCTGGGGCCAACGTCCTGACTTTC,CASTGTGGSGANVLTF
TRBD2,TRBJ2-7,NA,TRBV27,TGTGCCAGCAGTGATCGACTAGCGGGAGAACCCCTCCCTCGGGAGCAGTACTTC,CASSDRLAGEPLPREQYF
TRBD1,TRBJ2-7,NA,TRBV28,TGTGCCAGCATGGTAGGGGGCCTCAGGGAGCAGTACTTC,CASMVGGLREQYF
TRBD1,TRBJ2-7,few,TRBV29-1,TGCAGCGTCGGACAGGGGACCCACGAGCAGTACTTC,CSVGQGTHEQYF
NA,TRBJ1-2,NA,TRBV4-1,TGCGCCAGCAGCCAAGATATTGACAGAGAGAACTATGGCTACACCTTC,CASSQDIDRENYGYTF
TRBD2,TRBJ2-5,NA,TRBV12-3/TRBV12-4,TGTGCCAGCAGCAAATTCTTAGCGGGGGAAGAGACCCAGTACTTC,CASSKFLAGEETQYF
NA,TRBJ1-5,NA,TRBV12-3/TRBV12-4,TGTGCCAGCAGACCGGTGGGCAATCAGCCCCAGCATTTT,CASRPVGNQPQHF
TRBD2,TRBJ2-1,few,TRBV20-1,TGCAGTGCTAGAGATGCTAGCGGGGGGCTTTACAATGAGCAGTTCTTC,CSARDASGGLYNEQFF
NA,TRBJ2-5,NA,TRBV20-1,TGCAGTGCTAGGGGTAGGGGCCCCCAAGAGACCCAGTACTTC,CSARGRGPQETQYF
TRBD2,TRBJ2-7,NA,TRBV3-1,TGTGCCAGCAGCCCCTGGACTAGCGGGAGTTCCGAGCAGTACTTC,CASSPWTSGSSEQYF
TRBD1,TRBJ2-4,NA,TRBV20-1,TGCAGTGCTCCGACAGGGGGCCTGGCCAAAAACATTCAGTACTTC,CSAPTGGLAKNIQYF
NA,TRBJ2-7,few,TRBV27,TGTGCCAGCAGTTTAAGGGCTCTCTCCTACGAGCAGTACTTC,CASSLRALSYEQYF
TRBD2,TRBJ2-1,few,TRBV28,TGTGCCAGCAGTTTACTAGCGGTGGGGAAGGACGGCAATGAGCAGTTCTTC,CASSLLAVGKDGNEQFF
TRBD1,TRBJ1-6,NA,TRBV6-4,TGTGCCAGCAGCAGGGGGCAGGGTAATTCACCCCTCCACTTT,CASSRGQGNSPLHF
NA,TRBJ1-2,few,TRBV6-6,TGTGCCAGCAGTTACCCCGATCGGCCCTATGGCTACACCTTC,CASSYPDRPYGYTF